Below, 6 T cell receptor beta chains from the same sample are listed, as sequenced in a study of shared clonotypes between healthy human individuals (dated by TCRdb to 2018 to 2021). The library came from the immunoSEQ multiplex PCR assay. TCRdb took over this immuneACCESS table, retaining in-frame rearrangements with V and J assigned. Such tables are incomplete; in checked studies, under half of the missing clones stem from an unresolved V gene, and the remainder is unexplained. The sample table holds over 700,000 clones, of which just under 75% were seen once. Roughly 1.8% of the sample comes from the top ten. The sequencing sample was made of memory CD4+ T cells sorted from blood. What this sample's cell subset or site label stands for: CD45RA-negative fraction. The receptors were gathered from a woman younger than 45 in good health.

The rearrangement joins TRBV19 to TRBJ2-3; the D is unclear. CDR3 length: 13 amino acids. The V gene's germline CDR1 is LNHDA and CDR2 SQIVND (reference sequence). V was clipped by 5 bases and J by 2 bases, with 8 bases between them. The CDR3 reads CASSSGFTDTQYF. CDR3 bases: TGTGCCAGTAGTTCGGGTTTCACAGATACGCAGTATTTT.

The V gene is TRBV7-2, the J gene TRBJ1-2; D perhaps matches TRBD1 (5 bases). CDR3 length equals 13 residues. Trimming cost V 5 bases and J 7 bases, with 14 bases left between them. The germline gives CDR1 SGHTA, CDR2 FQGNSA. CDR3 amino acids: CASSPQGWTGYTF. In DNA, the CDR3 is TGTGCCAGCAGCCCCCAGGGATGGACTGGCTACACCTTC.

This chain connects TRBV6-5 to TRBJ2-3, with D perhaps matching TRBD1 (6 bases). Germline-derived CDR1 and CDR2 are MNHEY and SVGAGI. With 3 bases removed from V and 3 bases from J, the gap between germline ends came to 13 bases. This CDR3 comprises 15 residues. The CDR3 nucleotides read TGTGCCAGCAGTTATACCACAGGGTTTACAGATACGCAGTATTTT. Encoded protein: CASSYTTGFTDTQYF.

This clone appeared a single time. The genes are TRBV19 and TRBJ2-7, with 11 bases matching TRBD1. This CDR3 region has 15 residues. The ends lost 5 bases at V and 4 bases at J; junction bases unmatched: 7. Germline CDR1 and CDR2: LNHDA and SQIVND (reference sequence). The DNA of the CDR3 is TGTGCCAGTAGTCGGACAGGGGGCGGGTTGTACGAGCAGTACTTC. As protein: CASSRTGGGLYEQYF. Full variable domain (outside the CDR3, taken from reference TRBV19 and TRBJ2-7): DGGITQSPKYLFRKEGQNVTLSCEQNLNHDAMYWYRQDPGQGLRLIYYSQIVNDFQKGDIAEGYSVSREKKESFPLTVTSAQKNPTAFYLCASSRTGGGLYEQYFGPGTRLTVT.

The chain recombines TRBV6-6 with TRBJ2-5, with a tentative D call TRBD2 (5 bases). The CDR3 is made up of 13 amino acids. V shed 7 bases and J shed 5 bases, with 14 bases lying between them. Germline assignment: CDR1 MNHNY and CDR2 SVGAGI (reference sequence). The CDR3 protein is CASKRVARETQYF. Written as DNA, the CDR3 is TGTGCCAGCAAACGAGTAGCGAGGGAGACCCAGTACTTC.

In its sample, this clone was seen a few times. The chain employs TRBV2 and TRBJ2-2, with TRBD1 matching over 8 bases. Germline CDR1 and CDR2: SNHLY and FYNNEI. The trim removed 6 bases at V and 6 bases at J, leaving 9 bases unmatched. The CDR3 is made up of 15 amino acids. The CDR3 spells CASSPGQGGPGELFF. CDR3 nucleotides: TGTGCCAGCAGCCCAGGACAGGGAGGTCCCGGGGAGCTGTTTTTT. Full variable domain (remainder filled in from reference TRBV2 and TRBJ2-2): EPEVTQTPSHQVTQMGQEVILRCVPISNHLYFYWYRQILGQKVEFLVSFYNNEISEKSEIFDDQFSVERPDGSNFTLKIRSTKLEDSAMYFCASSPGQGGPGELFFGEGSRLTVL.